Below, 7 T cell receptor beta chains from the same sample are listed, as sequenced in a study of early T cells in non-severe SARS-CoV-2 infection. One entry per CDR3 protein results from TCRdb running MiXCR on the 5' RACE reads. The sample records roughly 29,000 distinct CDR3 sequences, 6% to 7.5% being singletons. This material consisted of whole blood, taken at baseline. The receptors shown here come from an adult who was a healthcare worker with PCR-confirmed SARS-CoV-2 infection or an uninfected control (not recorded which).

This clonotype occurred many times. The V call is TRBV3-1, the J call TRBJ1-1; maybe TRBD1 (5 bases). Trimming took off 0 bases at V and 5 bases at J, with 10 bases between the two ends. Germline V CDR1 and CDR2: LGHDT, YNNKEL (reference sequence). The CDR3 has 14 amino acids. The chain's CDR3 is CASSQDRGGTEAFF. The CDR3 region has the DNA TGTGCCAGCAGCCAAGATCGGGGGGGTACTGAAGCTTTCTTT.

This clonotype has a count of ten or more. The rearrangement links TRBV19 to TRBJ1-5, with no clear D. V was trimmed by 3 bases and J by 6 bases, leaving 9 bases between them. CDR3 size: 13 residues. Per germline, CDR1 LNHDA and CDR2 SQIVND (reference sequence). Here the CDR3 reads CASSIPFGQPQHF. The CDR3 nucleotides read TGTGCCAGTAGTATCCCCTTCGGTCAGCCCCAGCATTTT.

This clonotype was found many times. The J gene is TRBJ1-5, the V gene TRBV19; D remains unclear. Trimming left V 4 bases short and J 9 bases short, with 22 bases between. Germline loops: CDR1 LNHDA, CDR2 SQIVND (reference sequence). The CDR3 extends over 16 amino acids. In DNA form, the CDR3 reads TGTGCCAGTAGTACGGCCCGGATGACCCCAATCAGGCCCCAGCATTTT. It is translated as CASSTARMTPIRPQHF.

This clonotype has ten or more counts. The gene calls are TRBV7-2 and TRBJ2-7, with 12 bases lining up with TRBD2. V dropped 5 bases and J dropped 7; count of bases not matched to a gene: 12. The germline V gene has CDR1 SGHTA and CDR2 FQGNSA. CDR3 length: 16 residues. The chain's CDR3 is CASSRQATSGGNEQYF. Written as DNA, the CDR3 is TGTGCCAGCAGCCGTCAGGCGACTAGCGGGGGAAATGAGCAGTACTTC.

This clonotype was seen repeatedly, ten times or more. The V and J genes are TRBV4-3 and TRBJ2-7; D call uncertain. CDR1 and CDR2 from the germline V gene are LGHNA and YSLEER. Trimming cost V 1 base and J 2 bases, with 12 bases left between them. CDR3 length: 15 amino acids. In DNA form, the CDR3 reads TGCGCCAGCAGCCAAGGCCCTACACCCGCCTACGAGCAGTACTTC. This gives the protein CASSQGPTPAYEQYF.

This clonotype was seen repeatedly, ten times or more. The chain carries TRBV12-3 or TRBV12-4 and TRBJ1-1; D is possibly TRBD1 (5 bases). CDR3 length: 15 residues. V gave up 6 bases and J gave up 1 base, with 15 bases separating them. The CDR3 coding sequence is TGTGCCAGCAGGGTATCGACAGTACCGAACACTGAAGCTTTCTTT. Translating gives CASRVSTVPNTEAFF.

This chain uses TRBV30 with TRBJ1-1; D may be TRBD1 (6 bases). V was cut by 7 bases and J by 0 bases, with 18 bases left in between. CDR1 is GTSNPN, CDR2 SVGIG, per germline (reference sequence). The CDR3 loop spans 15 amino acids. CDR3 sequence reads: CASDHGGHVNTEAFF. Written as DNA, the CDR3 is TGTGCCTCAGACCATGGGGGACATGTGAACACTGAAGCTTTCTTT.